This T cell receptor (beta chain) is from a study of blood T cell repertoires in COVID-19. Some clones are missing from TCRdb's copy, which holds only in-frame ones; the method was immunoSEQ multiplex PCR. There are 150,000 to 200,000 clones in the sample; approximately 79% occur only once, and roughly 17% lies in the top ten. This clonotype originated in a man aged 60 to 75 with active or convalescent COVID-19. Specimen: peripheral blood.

CDR3 coding DNA: TGTGCCAGCAGTTCCCCGGGACTAGCGGAGACCCAGTACTTC. Translating it yields CASSSPGLAETQYF. The rearrangement links TRBV6-2 or TRBV6-3 to TRBJ2-5; 10 nucleotides agree with TRBD2. This CDR3 region has 14 residues. After removal of 4 bases from V and 5 bases from J, the junction contained 4 bases not matched to a gene. Germline V lookup: CDR1 MNHEY, CDR2 SVGEGT.